The rows below give T cell receptor beta chains drawn from one sample of a study of a mutant IDH1 vaccine in newly diagnosed glioma. Here immunoSEQ multiplex PCR was the method, and the copy in TCRdb shows in-frame clones only, minus some. This table holds approximately 34,000 clones, roughly 90% found once. For these receptors, no antigen is known. Sequenced material: PBMCs, taken from a glioma patient whose treatment included an IDH1 peptide vaccine. The receptor set was obtained from a middle-aged man with glioma. The conserved cysteine and the conserved F or W are not part of the CDR3 here. Each record gives: V gene, CDR3 protein.

v_call: TRBV27
cdr3_aa: ASSTRLTGGADTQY

v_call: TRBV29-1
cdr3_aa: SVVRLGVGETQY

v_call: TRBV7-9
cdr3_aa: ASSLYT

v_call: TRBV13
cdr3_aa: ASSAQGYGYT

v_call: TRBV7-2
cdr3_aa: ASSQRQGAGSPLH

v_call: TRBV10-3
cdr3_aa: AISEGTDTQY

v_call: TRBV30
cdr3_aa: AWSWRHDSNQPQH

v_call: TRBV4-1
cdr3_aa: ASSLSQGPNTEAF

v_call: TRBV6-4
cdr3_aa: ASSDSRTGDYNEQF

v_call: TRBV5-6
cdr3_aa: ASSPVGGMNTEAF

v_call: TRBV7-8
cdr3_aa: ASSLSGANTGELF

v_call: TRBV5-4
cdr3_aa: ASSFGAKNEKLF

v_call: TRBV7-7
cdr3_aa: ASSAGDRTNTGELF

v_call: TRBV7-9
cdr3_aa: ASSPGQGRANEKLF

v_call: TRBV18
cdr3_aa: ASSPGTASNQPQH

v_call: TRBV5-5
cdr3_aa: ASSFQGRGQF

v_call: TRBV28
cdr3_aa: ASSLFPGGRDTDTQY

v_call: TRBV19
cdr3_aa: ASRGQGLRDSYNEQF

v_call: TRBV5-6
cdr3_aa: ASSPPEVIYYGYT

v_call: TRBV5-6
cdr3_aa: ASSQGENTEAF

v_call: TRBV28
cdr3_aa: ASSDGRSNQPQH

v_call: TRBV7-2
cdr3_aa: ASTTGDFTGELF

v_call: TRBV9
cdr3_aa: ASSVDVLGTQY

v_call: TRBV5-1
cdr3_aa: ASSLDGINQPQH

v_call: TRBV28
cdr3_aa: ASSSYNRGSYEQY

v_call: TRBV6-4
cdr3_aa: ASSDSGLAGSYNEQF

v_call: TRBV30
cdr3_aa: AWSSGQGPLGGYT

v_call: TRBV20-1
cdr3_aa: SARGGEKLF

v_call: TRBV28
cdr3_aa: ASSRVGTGSLSGANVLT

v_call: TRBV5-1
cdr3_aa: ASSVRDRAYEQY

v_call: TRBV27
cdr3_aa: AVKAGGAPV

v_call: TRBV7-2
cdr3_aa: ASSLDTGSFDTQY

v_call: TRBV5-1
cdr3_aa: ASRTDYSEANVLT

v_call: TRBV5-6
cdr3_aa: ASSGGTGGGTEAF

v_call: TRBV7-2
cdr3_aa: ASSFGPPIQY

v_call: TRBV19
cdr3_aa: ASSRSGEIGYT

v_call: TRBV5-1
cdr3_aa: ASSLEGGYGYT

v_call: TRBV6-5
cdr3_aa: ASSPYWRTLNEQF

v_call: TRBV28
cdr3_aa: ASQSRRDRDSEQY

v_call: TRBV4-1
cdr3_aa: ASSQETGYSNQPQH